Given below is one T cell receptor beta chain in context. What it binds is unknown. These data belong to a study of cytomegalovirus exposure and HLA in healthy donors. Study in general: Counted in an early data release were about 85 million unique TCRs from HLA-typed donors. Study-level points and caveats: On later analysis, the bulk of CMV-associated TCR beta chains appeared to be HLA-restricted. In the analysis, some V segments, TRBV6-2 and TRBV6-3 included, were excluded as indistinguishable.

The CDR3 has 15 residues. Germline V gene data show CDR1 as LNHNV and CDR2 as YYDKDF (reference sequence). V dropped 1 base and J dropped 1; count of bases not matched to a gene: 0. 13 Jbeta primers and 60 Vbeta primers were used for the PCR. Clones were sequenced by immunoSEQ multiplex PCR, and TCRdb holds only the in-frame ones, with some missing. The table includes roughly 100,000 clones, 65% to 90% detected once. This receptor was obtained from a man between 50 and 59 years old in good health and CMV-seronegative. V usage is TRBV15 and J usage is TRBJ1-1, with TRBD1 matching over 10 bases. The sequencing input was PBMCs. This CDR3 reads CATSRGTGGNTEAFF. CDR3 coding DNA: TGTGCCACCAGCAGAGGGACAGGGGGGAACACTGAAGCTTTCTTT.